Presented here are 20 T cell receptor beta chains from one specimen sequenced in a study of cytomegalovirus exposure and HLA in healthy donors. Vbeta (60) and Jbeta (13) primers were used in the PCR. Generated by immunoSEQ multiplex PCR, the TCRdb table keeps only in-frame clones and is missing some. Of more than 85,000 clones listed, less than 85% were seen once; the top ten hold over 8%. Sequenced: PBMCs. These receptors came from a man between 35 and 55 years old in good health and CMV-seropositive.

The chain joins TRBV12-5 to TRBJ2-5; D ambiguous. The CDR3 spans 12 residues. V was shortened by 2 bases and J by 6 bases, with 7 bases between the two germline ends. The germline gives CDR1 LGHNT, CDR2 FRNRAP. The CDR3 region is CASGLLSQTQYF. The CDR3 DNA is TGTGCTAGTGGTTTGCTATCGCAGACCCAGTACTTC.

The chain has TRBV5-1 and TRBJ2-2; 7 positions match TRBD1. Germline assignment: CDR1 SGHRS and CDR2 YFSETQ. This CDR3 contains 16 residues. With V trimmed by 4 bases and J by 3 bases, 9 bases remained unmatched. The CDR3: CASSPWTGGDTGELFF. Written as DNA, the CDR3 is TGCGCCAGCAGCCCATGGACAGGTGGGGACACCGGGGAGCTGTTTTTT. Drawing the rest from reference TRBV5-1 and TRBJ2-2, the complete variable domain is KAGVTQTPRYLIKTRGQQVTLSCSPISGHRSVSWYQQTPGQGLQFLFEYFSETQRNKGNFPGRFSGRQFSNSRSEMNVSTLELGDSALYLCASSPWTGGDTGELFFGEGSRLTVL.

The CDR3 nucleotides are TGTGCCAGCAGCTCTAGCGGGAGGGAGTACAATGAGCAGTTCTTC. Protein product: CASSSSGREYNEQFF. The chain has TRBV9 and TRBJ2-1; 12 bases align to TRBD2. This CDR3 region has 15 residues. The germline gives CDR1 SGDLS, CDR2 YYNGEE. V lost 4 bases to trimming and J lost 4 bases; unmatched junction nucleotides: 3.

This clone was observed a handful of times. The chain is built from TRBV15 and TRBJ2-7, with D perhaps matching TRBD2 (5 bases). Germline V gives CDR1 LNHNV, CDR2 YYDKDF (reference sequence). Between the trimmed V and J ends, which lost 2 bases and 8 bases, there was a span of 19 bases. The CDR3 covers 15 residues. The CDR3 coding sequence is TGTGCCACCAGCAGATCACCCGCCCTAGCTTTCCAGCAGTACTTC. Protein sequence: CATSRSPALAFQQYF.

This clone was found a few times. The junction departs from germline at one end; a sequencing error may be responsible. The chain combines TRBV7-2 with TRBJ2-7; perhaps TRBD2 as D (5 bases). The CDR3 loop spans 16 amino acids. Germline CDR1 is SGHTA and CDR2 is FQGNSA. The CDR3 DNA reads as TGTGCCAGCAGCCTAGCCCTATCCCGCTCCCGATACGAGCAGTACTTC. Translation gives CASSLALSRSRYEQYF.

V is TRBV30 and J is TRBJ2-2; 7 nucleotides align to TRBD1. Per germline, CDR1 GTSNPN and CDR2 SVGIG (reference sequence). Unmatched junction bases numbered 5, after V lost 2 bases and J lost 8 bases. CDR3 length: 13 residues. The CDR3 DNA reads as TGTGCCTGGAGTAGACAGGGCGGAGGGGAGCTGTTTTTT. This sequence encodes CAWSRQGGGELFF.

This chain uses TRBV7-6 with TRBJ2-4; 13 bases match TRBD2. Germline trimming cut 5 bases from V and 0 bases from J; bases unmatched to any gene: 10. The germline V gene encodes CDR1 SGHVS and CDR2 FNYEAQ. There are 19 residues in the CDR3. CDR3 loop: CASSPGLAGATIAKNIQYF. The CDR3 DNA follows: TGTGCCAGCAGCCCCGGACTAGCGGGGGCGACAATAGCCAAAAACATTCAGTACTTC. Full variable domain (missing parts from reference TRBV7-6 and TRBJ2-4): GAGVSQSPRYKVTKRGQDVALRCDPISGHVSLYWYRQALGQGPEFLTYFNYEAQQDKSGLPNDRFSAERPEGSISTLTIQRTEQRDSAMYRCASSPGLAGATIAKNIQYFGAGTRLSVL.

This clone was seen a few times. The V and J genes are TRBV28 and TRBJ1-5, with a possible D match to TRBD1 (6 bases). The CDR3 spans 15 residues. V was cut by 8 bases and J by 5 bases, with 19 bases left in between. Germline lookup yields CDR1 MDHEN and CDR2 SYDVKM. The CDR3 loop reads CASGRQATRYQPQHF. DNA of the CDR3: TGTGCCAGCGGGAGACAGGCTACACGTTATCAGCCCCAGCATTTT. The whole variable domain, filled in from reference TRBV28 and TRBJ1-5, reads DVKVTQSSRYLVKRTGEKVFLECVQDMDHENMFWYRQDPGLGLRLIYFSYDVKMKEKGDIPEGYSVSREKKERFSLILESASTNQTSMYLCASGRQATRYQPQHFGDGTRLSIL.

Turning to this clone: One end of the junction fails to match germline, which may point to a read error. The CDR3 coding sequence is TGTGCCAGCAGCTTCGACGGCGAAAACAGTCAGTACTTC. This gives the protein CASSFDGENSQYF. The rearrangement links TRBV11-3 to TRBJ2-4, with D unresolved. From germline, CDR1 is SGHNT and CDR2 YENEEA. The CDR3 extends over 13 amino acids.

The genes are TRBV5-6 and TRBJ2-2; TRBD2 is a possible D gene (7 bases). The CDR3 sequence is 16 residues long. Germline lookup yields CDR1 SGHDT and CDR2 YYEEEE. Trimming cost V 4 bases and J 5 bases, with 18 bases left between them. CDR3 nucleotides: TGTGCCAGCAGCCCAACCGTTAGGGGGGGGACCGGGGAGCTGTTTTTT. Protein product: CASSPTVRGGTGELFF.

As regards this clone: An end of the junction does not agree with germline; a read error may underlie this. The J gene is TRBJ2-5, the V gene TRBV7-7, with TRBD2 identical over 7 bases. Germline CDR1 reads SSHAT; CDR2 reads FNYEAQ (reference sequence). The CDR3 is 14 residues long. In nucleotides, the CDR3 is TGTGCTAGCAGCCGGACTAGTCGAGGAGAGACCCAGTACTTC. This codes for CASSRTSRGETQYF.

The rearrangement links TRBV7-3 to TRBJ2-5, with 8 bases fitting TRBD1. After removal of 2 bases from V and 2 bases from J, the junction contained 4 bases not matched to a gene. The length of the CDR3 is 15 residues. The germline gives CDR1 SGHTA, CDR2 FQGTGA. The CDR3 DNA sequence: TGTGCCAGCAGCTTACAGGGGGCGGGGCAAGAGACCCAGTACTTC. Its protein product is CASSLQGAGQETQYF.

This clone was counted a single time. The chain joins TRBV5-1 to TRBJ2-4; TRBD2 matches at 8 bases. CDR1 SGHRS and CDR2 YFSETQ come from the germline V gene. Germline trimming cut 4 bases from V and 9 bases from J; bases unmatched to any gene: 15. The CDR3 runs to 16 residues. The CDR3: CASSLESGGPTSIQYF. The DNA for the CDR3 is TGCGCCAGCAGCCTGGAATCGGGAGGGCCGACGAGCATTCAGTACTTC.

The chain has TRBV28 and TRBJ2-5; TRBD1 matches at 10 bases. The DNA end lines up better with TRBJ2-7; the J call may be wrong. Germline V gene lookup returns CDR1 MDHEN and CDR2 SYDVKM. This CDR3 has 15 residues. The chain's CDR3 is CASSFSGTGVHEQYF. DNA for the CDR3: TGTGCCAGCAGTTTTTCCGGGACAGGGGTCCACGAGCAGTACTTC.

This chain joins TRBV7-2 and TRBJ2-3; D perhaps matches TRBD1 (5 bases). With 3 bases removed from V and 4 bases from J, the gap between germline ends came to 11 bases. The CDR3 covers 14 residues. Germline V gene data show CDR1 as SGHTA and CDR2 as FQGNSA. CDR3 nucleotides: TGTGCCAGCAGCTTCTCCAGGGTGCCAGATACGCAGTATTTT. It encodes CASSFSRVPDTQYF.

This chain connects TRBV7-2 to TRBJ2-1; D perhaps matches TRBD2 (6 bases). V dropped 6 bases and J dropped 6 bases, with 12 bases sitting between them. Germline assignment: CDR1 SGHTA and CDR2 FQGNSA. This CDR3 has 13 amino acids. DNA of the CDR3: TGTGCCAGCAGGGGGGACTTGCCCAATGAGCAGTTCTTC. It specifies CASRGDLPNEQFF.

V usage is TRBV7-8 and J usage is TRBJ1-1; D gene ambiguous. Germline V lookup: CDR1 SGHVS, CDR2 FQNEAQ. Trimming left V 1 base short and J 0 bases short, with 12 bases between. The CDR3 runs to 16 residues. The CDR3 protein is CASSLGSSRMNTEAFF. The CDR3 coding sequence is TGTGCCAGCAGCTTAGGTAGCTCCCGAATGAACACTGAAGCTTTCTTT.

The rearrangement joins TRBV7-2 to TRBJ1-5, with 7 bases that match TRBD1. The CDR3 spans 16 residues. V shed 5 bases, J shed 0 bases, and the junction held 7 bases outside the gene matches. CDR1 SGHTA and CDR2 FQGNSA come from the germline V gene. The CDR3 DNA reads as TGTGCCAGCAGCCGGGGACAGCACTATAGCAATCAGCCCCAGCATTTT. Protein sequence: CASSRGQHYSNQPQHF.

This chain links TRBV11-2 with TRBJ2-7; possibly TRBD2 for D (6 bases). The germline gives CDR1 SGHAT, CDR2 FQNNGV. The ends were cut back, 0 bases at V and 0 bases at J, with 9 bases in the middle. CDR3 length: 15 amino acids. This CDR3 is CASSLDGGLSYEQYF. For the CDR3, the DNA is TGTGCCAGCAGCTTAGACGGGGGACTCTCCTACGAGCAGTACTTC.

The gene calls are TRBV9 and TRBJ2-1, with D perhaps TRBD2 (5 bases). The V and J ends lost 4 bases and 2 bases respectively, with 13 bases between them. The CDR3 is made up of 15 amino acids. Germline-derived CDR1 and CDR2 are SGDLS and YYNGEE. The CDR3 sequence: CASSLRDAPYNEQFF. The CDR3 DNA follows: TGTGCCAGCAGCTTACGGGATGCCCCCTACAATGAGCAGTTCTTC.